This entry features one T cell receptor beta chain sequence. Antigen specificity is unknown. Profiling relied on immunoSEQ multiplex PCR, and the TCRdb table lists in-frame clones only, not all of them. The sample contains approximately 130,000 clones, over 90% of which appear only once. The record originates from a study of T cell responses to AZD1222 COVID-19 vaccine. For the study at large: Second-dose intervals near 4 or 12 weeks were combined.

Germline V gene sequence: CDR1 LGHNA, CDR2 YNFKEQ. Trimming left V 4 bases short and J 2 bases short, with 17 bases between. The CDR3 has 17 residues. Notes on the study in general: Spike-specific TCR depth and breadth grew after two AZD1222 doses. Along spike, vaccine-associated CD4 TCRs were found throughout, with dominance at 160-218 and 743-854. Most donors were white British, females outnumbered males, and clonal diversity was possibly underestimated.

Sequences were derived from peripheral blood, sampled on day 0 of AZD1222 vaccination. The TCR originated in an adult in good health. This rearrangement joins TRBV4-2 to TRBJ2-2; D possibly matches TRBD1 or TRBD2 (6 bases each). The CDR3 spells CASSPPFKGGNTGELFF. CDR3 DNA: TGTGCCAGCAGCCCCCCCTTCAAGGGGGGAAACACCGGGGAGCTGTTTTTT.